This entry is about one T cell receptor (beta chain). The specificity of this receptor is unknown. Nothing much larger sits one base from this clone, and base qualities are not available. The record originates from a study of tissue T cells after allogeneic stem cell transplantation (dated by TCRdb to 2022 to 2024). Study-level background: Over a roughly 3-year period, several adult allo-HCT recipients who had steroid-refractory GVHD were prospectively enrolled in a research-autopsy study. Every GVHD patient received a graft from a donor; several grafts were unmodified and three were CD34-selected to deplete T cells. Gastrointestinal GVHD was present in all GVHD patients, each of whom received several lines of GVHD-directed therapy, and several of these patients also had skin involvement. In viably preserved blood and marrow, CD3+ T cells were flow-sorted if cell numbers allowed, whereas smaller samples went directly to DNA extraction. The study profiled TCR beta repertoires in many tissues obtained from research autopsies of patients with and without GVHD, and also in mouse models of GVHD. On the human side, the study was prospective and observational, with no blinding or randomization.

The research as a whole found: Blood and spleen T cells captured only a limited portion of the TCR repertoire detected in tissues, in both patients and mice. Few T cell clones were found to be shared across patients, but shared repertoire signatures across patients were revealed in a tissue-specific fashion by motif-based clustering. Within patients, how anatomically similar tissues were was a major factor shaping TCR repertoire composition, regardless of disease or transplant status. A small and clinically heterogeneous patient cohort was studied, and sampling depth was acknowledged as a limitation. The study did not determine which tissue TCRs were alloreactive or antigen-specific, and some clones might have been persisting host cells.

Receptor amplification or capture employed the immunoSEQ multiplex PCR assay. Adaptive Biotechnologies performed TCRbeta CDR3 sequencing at survey depth and reported CDR3 sequences, V/J genes, productive frequency, and template counts. TCR beta CDR3 regions were amplified from genomic DNA instead of RNA. As for the authors' bioinformatics: Jensen-Shannon divergence was used to quantify pairwise repertoire overlap between tissues, with a value of 1 meaning complete divergence and a value of 0 meaning identical repertoires. Tissues were clustered by single-linkage agglomerative hierarchical clustering of pairwise JSD values, and the clustering results were displayed as dendrograms. All patient samples were analyzed with GLIPH2 using simulation_depth 1000, kmer_min_depth 3 and cdr3_length_cutoff 8, and only groups containing more than two unique CDR3s were kept. A standardized tissue-overlap score was generated by extrapolating Jaccard GLIPH-group overlap across patients to a standard repertoire size of 1000 clones. Associations of diversity with clinical or experimental variables used linear mixed-effect models with tissue fixed effects and individual random effects. The immuneACCESS repertoire file appears here via TCRdb, limited to in-frame rearrangements. These files lack a portion of the clones; in checked studies, under half of the deficit traces to unresolved V genes, and the cause of the others is not known. For V, J and clone size, that table is used; D and trimming come from the DNA. In this sample the table shows about 26,000 clones, roughly 89% of which occur a single time. Together, the top ten hold 1.5% to 2.5% of the sample.

The time point label of this sample denotes: recipient (host-origin) PBMCs collected before allo-HCT. This sequence was found in a male donor older than 55 who later had graft-versus-host disease after an allogeneic stem cell transplant. Sequencing used blood, obtained before transplantation.

The nucleotides read TGTGCCAGCAGCCAGAGGACAGGCTTAAACACTGAAGCTTTCTTT. It codes for CASSQRTGLNTEAFF. Recombination joined TRBV3-1 (or the pseudogene TRBV3-2) with TRBJ1-1; TRBD1 agrees with 7 junctional bases. Taken from the germline V gene (reference sequence), the CDR1 and CDR2 loops are LGHDT and YNNKEL. Relative to germline, V is missing 3 bases and J is missing 2 bases, with 6 bases of the junction outside any gene match. Measured from the cysteine to the phenylalanine, the CDR3 is 15 residues long. Only CDR3 DNA remains: 45 bases, in frame from the first base.